What follows is one T cell receptor (beta chain) and its context. There is no known antigen for this receptor. One base away there is no much larger clone; base qualities are not given. The sample is drawn from a study of STAT5B mutations in CD4+ large granular lymphocyte leukemia (dated by TCRdb to between 2021 and 2023). With regard to the full study: Among healthy controls, the CDR3 'QG' motif was associated with a particular HLA allele. The study compared the TCRbeta repertoires of patients with CD4+ T-cell large granular lymphocyte leukemia against those of healthy blood donors. Flow cytometry performed on FACSCanto II or FACSVerse showed that the purified fractions had more than 95% purity among lymphocytes.

V sheds 2 bases and J sheds 1 base, leaving 9 bases between their ends. According to the germline V gene (reference sequence), CDR1 reads LNHDA and CDR2 reads SQIVND. From its cysteine to its phenylalanine, the CDR3 spans 14 amino acids. The sequence is cut down to CDR3 DNA, 42 bases in frame from base 1. The immunoSEQ assay at survey resolution was used to sequence TCRbeta rearrangements from genomic DNA. On the authors' methods: In the TCR sequencing data, the smallest productive clonotype frequency that could be detected was 2.59 x 10-5. Only productive TCRbeta rearrangements, defined as complete and in-frame sequences, were included in the analyses. Sample clonality was computed as Simpson clonality in the immunoSEQ Analyzer version 3.0. Clones were binned by frequency as very rare, small, medium, large (1-20%) or hyperexpanded (>20%). Generation probabilities were estimated with OLGA 1.2.3, V-gene circos plots were made with VDJtools, specificities were searched in VDJdb, and CDR3 motifs were identified with GLIPH. This immuneACCESS table, as held by TCRdb, lists in-frame sequences with V and J called but not all clones. Of the missing ones, under half trace to an unresolved V gene in checked studies; the others have no known cause. V, J and clone size were drawn from that table, and D and trimming were deduced from the DNA. For this sample the table gives under 35,000 clones, of which less than 80% were detected only once. Over 2.5% of the sample rests with the top ten.

Healthy controls were roughly 35 blood donors whose buffy coats came from the Finnish Red Cross blood service. All TCR-sequenced material derived from peripheral blood: patient blood samples and healthy donor buffy coats. Ficoll-Hypaque gradient centrifugation was used to isolate peripheral blood mononuclear cells. Magnetic purification was used to isolate CD4+ cells from the buffy coats of the healthy controls. The Gentra Puregene Cell and Tissue kit was used for genomic DNA extraction, and quantification was performed on a Qubit 2.0 fluorometer. On the study overall, not on this receptor specifically: Main leukemic clonotypes were private to each patient, although roughly 25% appeared at low frequency in other patients' non-leukemic repertoires. Data were not HLA-matched; higher clonality in CD4+ versus CD8+ T-LGLL could reflect the relatively small sample size. Enrichment of TRBV06-family usage was observed among the top patient clones (8/27) relative to healthy controls (2/35). Compared with healthy CD4+ repertoires, CD4-sorted patient repertoires appeared more clonal, and this difference remained even after the putative leukemic clones were removed.

The clonotype comes from a human donor in good health. Sequenced: CD4+ T cells from blood buffy coats. This chain is built from TRBV19 and TRBJ2-7; TRBD1 is possibly the D segment (6 matching bases). Here the CDR3 is given as CASSIPGASYEQYF. Read as DNA, the sequence is TGTGCCAGTAGTATACCAGGGGCGTCCTACGAGCAGTACTTC.